This TCR beta chain came from a study of T cell changes during pregnancy in multiple sclerosis. Sequencing was performed with immunoSEQ multiplex PCR; in TCRdb, only in-frame clones are kept and a portion is missing. The sample lists fewer than 90,000 clones, around 94% occurring once. The CDR3 is made up of 17 amino acids. V shed 0 bases and J shed 0 bases, with 13 bases lying between them. CDR1 and CDR2 (germline): SGHKS, YYEKEE (reference sequence). The origin of this receptor is a female donor in good health, enrolled as a control in a pregnancy study. The material was peripheral blood, obtained after pregnancy. This chain links TRBV5-5 with TRBJ1-3, with D maybe TRBD1 (5 bases). The CDR3 DNA sequence: TGTGCCAGCAGCTTGGACGTTTCAGGGCACTCTGGAAACACCATATATTTT. This translates into CASSLDVSGHSGNTIYF.